Listed here is a single TCR beta chain. The target antigen is unknown. Generated by immunoSEQ multiplex PCR, the TCRdb table keeps only in-frame clones and is missing some. The sample yields around 21,000 clones, 60% to 80% seen once. The sample belongs to a study of immune evolution from preneoplasia to lung adenocarcinoma. Study-wide results and caveats: Normal lung had the highest top T cell clone frequencies.

This receptor was obtained from a person aged 55 to 69 with lung adenocarcinoma. Sequenced: FFPE invasive lung adenocarcinoma tissue.

Here the CDR3 reads CASSDGSPDEQYF. The DNA of the CDR3 is TGTGCCAGCAGCGACGGGTCCCCTGACGAGCAGTACTTC. The chain combines TRBV7-9 with TRBJ2-7; D is uncertain. The CDR3 consists of 13 residues. The germline V gene has CDR1 SEHNR and CDR2 FQNEAQ (reference sequence). Between the trimmed V and J ends, which lost 5 bases and 5 bases, there was a span of 13 bases.